A single sample is the source of the 31 T cell receptor beta chains below, sequenced in a study of Graves' ophthalmopathy and Graves' hyperthyroidism. For repertoire sequencing, the TCR beta CDR3 regions were amplified from RNA transcripts. Investigators did first-round RT-PCR with HTBI primers, then second-round multiplex PCR. Using its own MiXCR run on the multiplex PCR reads, TCRdb lists one record per CDR3 protein. The top ten hold about 4% of the sample, which has approximately 540,000 distinct CDR3 sequences, approximately 37% seen once. What was sequenced was peripheral blood or thyroid tissue (not recorded which). The source of these receptors is an adult man with Graves' hyperthyroidism.

This clonotype was found many times. The gene calls are TRBV5-4 and TRBJ2-5; no reliable D call. Deletions cut 0 bases from V and 1 base from J, with 10 bases between. The CDR3 has 15 residues. Germline lookup yields CDR1 SGHNT and CDR2 YYREEE (reference sequence). CDR3 amino acids: CASSLGGGIQETQYF. The DNA for the CDR3 is TGTGCCAGCAGCTTGGGAGGCGGTATCCAAGAGACCCAGTACTTC.

For this clonotype: Being one base from a much bigger clone, this may be a read error. The genes are TRBV5-1 and TRBJ2-7; perhaps TRBD2 as D (6 bases). This CDR3 spans 14 amino acids. The germline V gene has CDR1 SGHRS and CDR2 YFSETQ. The CDR3 here is CAWSHHGGFYEQYF. The CDR3 coding sequence is TGTGCCTGGAGTCACCACGGGGGATTCTACGAGCAGTACTTC.

This clonotype has just a few counts. A read error is possible here, since a much larger clone lies one base away. The chain recombines TRBV7-2 with TRBJ2-7, with D perhaps TRBD1 (5 bases). The germline V gene has CDR1 SGHTA and CDR2 FQGNSA. This CDR3 is 13 amino acids long. DNA for the CDR3: TGTGCCGGCAGCTTAGGGGCTGTCTACGAGCAGTACTTC. Encoded protein: CAGSLGAVYEQYF. Drawing the rest from reference TRBV7-2 and TRBJ2-7, the complete variable domain is GAGVSQSPSNKVTEKGKDVELRCDPISGHTALYWYRQSLGQGLEFLIYFQGNSAPDKSGLPSDRFSAERTGGSVSTLTIQRTQQEDSAVYLCAGSLGAVYEQYFGPGTRLTVT.

This rearrangement joins TRBV7-2 to TRBJ1-2; D is uncertain. The CDR3 has 13 amino acids. Germline-derived CDR1 and CDR2 are SGHTA and FQGNSA. With 8 bases removed from V and 5 bases from J, the gap between germline ends came to 15 bases. The CDR3 DNA is TGTGCCAGCTCACCACTCGGGGAATATGGCTACACCTTC. This codes for CASSPLGEYGYTF.

This clonotype has a handful of counts. CDR3 sequence reads: CASSSKDSPGEKLFF. DNA for the CDR3: TGTGCCAGCAGCTCAAAAGACAGCCCTGGTGAAAAACTGTTTTTT. The chain joins TRBV5-8 to TRBJ1-4; possibly TRBD1 for D (5 bases). The CDR3 has 15 residues. V was shortened by 3 bases and J by 7 bases, with 16 bases between the two germline ends. Germline V gene sequence: CDR1 SGHTS, CDR2 YDEGEE.

For this clonotype: A junction boundary mismatches the germline segment, possibly from a read error. The V and J genes are TRBV7-9 and TRBJ2-2, with D possibly being TRBD1 (5 bases). Germline V gene sequence: CDR1 SEHNR, CDR2 FQNEAQ (reference sequence). The CDR3 spans 15 residues. CDR3 residues: CASSQEGVRSGELFF. CDR3 DNA sequence: TGCGCCAGCAGCCAAGAAGGGGTCCGGAGCGGGGAGCTGTTTTTT.

This clonotype was counted between two and nine times. The CDR3 DNA reads as TGCAGCGGGGATACAGGGGTTCATGGCTACACCTTC. As protein: CSGDTGVHGYTF. The chain uses TRBV29-1 and TRBJ1-2, with 7 bases identical to TRBD1. Germline trimming cut 7 bases from V and 6 bases from J; bases unmatched to any gene: 8. CDR1 SQVTM and CDR2 ANQGSEA come from the germline V gene. This CDR3 is 12 amino acids long. Complete variable domain (other parts from reference TRBV29-1 and TRBJ1-2): SAVISQKPSRDICQRGTSLTIQCQVDSQVTMMFWYRQQPGQSLTLIATANQGSEATYESGFVIDKFPISRPNLTFSTLTVSNMSPEDSSIYLCSGDTGVHGYTFGSGTRLTVV.

This clonotype has a count of ten or more. CDR3 nucleotide sequence: TGTGCCAGCAGTACGCCGGTCGGGCCCCAGCATTTT. This gives the protein CASSTPVGPQHF. V and J are TRBV6-5 and TRBJ1-5; D not resolved. Looked up from germline, CDR1 is MNHEY and CDR2 is SVGAGI. This CDR3 region has 12 residues. With 5 bases removed from V and 9 bases from J, the gap between germline ends came to 11 bases.

The table lists this clonotype with many counts. In DNA form, the CDR3 reads TGTGCCATCAGTGAGTCGCGCAGAGGTCAAGAGACCCAGTACTTC. It codes for CAISESRRGQETQYF. The rearrangement joins TRBV10-3 to TRBJ2-5; D is unresolved. The V gene lost 0 bases and the J gene lost 2 bases, with 10 bases spanning the gap. This CDR3 comprises 15 residues. Per the germline V gene, CDR1 is ENHRY and CDR2 is SYGVKD.

The gene calls are TRBV27 and TRBJ2-7; the D is unclear. CDR1 MNHEY and CDR2 SMNVEV come from the germline V gene (reference sequence). This CDR3 has 14 amino acids. The V end was cut by 2 bases, the J end by 1 base, with 9 bases between. The CDR3 coding sequence is TGTGCCAGCAGTTTACTAGGACCTTCCTACGAGCAGTACTTC. As protein: CASSLLGPSYEQYF.

CDR3 sequence (DNA): TGTGCCACCAGCAGAGGGGCAGGGGGAGATAGCAATCAGCCCCAGCATTTT. Translating gives CATSRGAGGDSNQPQHF. The gene calls are TRBV15 and TRBJ1-5; 7 bases line up with TRBD1. The germline V gene has CDR1 LNHNV and CDR2 YYDKDF (reference sequence). This CDR3 is built from 17 residues. Trimming removed 1 base from V and 0 bases from J; junction bases left unmatched: 6.

This clonotype occurred many times. The chain employs TRBV12-5 and TRBJ1-2; D call uncertain. Trimming stripped 5 bases from V and 2 bases from J, with 9 bases between. CDR1 and CDR2 (germline): LGHNT, FRNRAP. This CDR3 is built from 13 residues. CDR3 DNA sequence: TGTGCTAGTGGTAGGCCGGAAAACTATGGCTACACCTTC. Encoded protein: CASGRPENYGYTF.

The chain has TRBV12-3 or TRBV12-4 and TRBJ1-2; no definite D call. The CDR3 runs to 16 residues. V dropped 5 bases and J dropped 0 bases, with 16 bases sitting between them. This CDR3 is CASSARLAGANYGYTF. CDR3 bases: TGTGCCAGCAGTGCACGACTAGCGGGAGCTAACTATGGCTACACCTTC.

Concerning this clonotype itself: This may be a read error, as it is one base from a much larger clone. V gene TRBV2 combines with J gene TRBJ2-2, with D tentatively TRBD2 (6 bases). The CDR3 covers 14 residues. The V gene's germline CDR1 is SNHLY and CDR2 FYNNEI. Trimming left V 6 bases short and J 6 bases short, with 14 bases between. The CDR3 DNA sequence: TGTGCCAGCAGCCCTACTAGCTATCCCGGGGAGCTGTTTTTT. Protein: CASSPTSYPGELFF. Drawing the rest from reference TRBV2 and TRBJ2-2, the complete variable domain is EPEVTQTPSHQVTQMGQEVILRCVPISNHLYFYWYRQILGQKVEFLVSFYNNEISEKSEIFDDQFSVERPDGSNFTLKIRSTKLEDSAMYFCASSPTSYPGELFFGEGSRLTVL.

This clonotype was recorded many times. The rearrangement joins TRBV6-1 to TRBJ1-2; TRBD1 might be the D (6 bases). The germline gives CDR1 MNHNS, CDR2 SASEGT. The CDR3 length is 12 residues. V shed 6 bases and J shed 8 bases, with 13 bases lying between them. The CDR3 bases are TGTGCCAGCAGGGACAGTTTCGGAGGCTACACCTTC. This codes for CASRDSFGGYTF.

Ten or more counts support this clonotype. The V and J genes are TRBV7-6 and TRBJ2-7; 7 bases agree with TRBD2. From germline, CDR1 is SGHVS and CDR2 FNYEAQ. CDR3 length: 13 residues. Trimming cost V 3 bases and J 5 bases; bases outside gene matches: 4. Written as DNA, the CDR3 is TGTGCCAGCAGCTTTCTGGGGGGGAACGAGCAGTACTTC. Translating gives CASSFLGGNEQYF.

This chain joins TRBV19 and TRBJ2-7; 11 bases align to TRBD1. V was pared by 5 bases and J by 3 bases, with 9 bases of the junction left unmatched. This CDR3 spans 16 amino acids. Looked up from germline, CDR1 is LNHDA and CDR2 is SQIVND (reference sequence). The CDR3 bases are TGTGCCAGTAGTGTAGCCCGGGACAGGGGGGACTACGAGCAGTACTTC. It yields the protein CASSVARDRGDYEQYF.

The CDR3 loop reads CASSKDGENEQFF. CDR3 DNA: TGTGCCAGCAGCAAGGACGGAGAGAATGAGCAGTTCTTC. The chain uses TRBV7-2 and TRBJ2-7; no reliable D call. The DNA end is more similar to TRBJ2-1, so the J call may be wrong. This CDR3 contains 13 residues. From germline, CDR1 is SGHTA and CDR2 FQGNSA.

The J gene is TRBJ1-5, the V gene TRBV7-9; D may be TRBD1 (5 bases). The CDR3 is made up of 14 amino acids. Germline V gene sequence: CDR1 SEHNR, CDR2 FQNEAQ (reference sequence). V gave up 2 bases and J gave up 14 bases, with 19 bases separating them. CDR3 sequence: CASSLYGTSGNEHF. CDR3 nucleotide sequence: TGTGCCAGCAGCTTATATGGGACTAGCGGCAATGAGCATTTT.

This chain uses TRBV3-1 with TRBJ2-7; D unclear. This CDR3 contains 15 residues. Trimming pared 1 base from V and 2 bases from J, leaving 12 bases between. Germline V CDR1 and CDR2: LGHDT, YNNKEL (reference sequence). CDR3 residues: CASSQGWGLAYEQYF. The CDR3 bases are TGTGCCAGCAGCCAAGGTTGGGGTCTGGCCTACGAGCAGTACTTC.

This clonotype was counted a few times. The V call is TRBV7-9, the J call TRBJ2-7, with 10 positions matching TRBD1. This CDR3 is built from 20 residues. The germline gives CDR1 SEHNR, CDR2 FQNEAQ (reference sequence). J lost 1 base, V lost 6 bases, and 21 bases had no gene match. CDR3 amino acids: CASSLPSRPSDRGLSYEQYF. The DNA of the CDR3 is TGTGCCAGCAGTCTCCCATCTCGTCCCTCCGACAGGGGGCTATCCTACGAGCAGTACTTC.

Of note for this clonotype: A much larger clone sits a single nucleotide away, making a read error possible. This rearrangement joins TRBV7-9 to TRBJ2-5; 7 bases match TRBD1. The CDR3 is 14 residues long. Germline-derived CDR1 and CDR2 are SEHNR and FQNEAQ (reference sequence). The CDR3 DNA reads as TGTGCCAGCACCCCCCAGGACAGGACTTGGGGGCAGTGCTTC. Its protein is CASTPQDRTWGQCF.

The gene calls are TRBV9 and TRBJ2-5, with a tentative D call TRBD2 (6 bases). The V end was cut by 4 bases, the J end by 5 bases, with 12 bases between. CDR3 length: 13 amino acids. Germline V gene lookup returns CDR1 SGDLS and CDR2 YYNGEE. The CDR3 coding sequence is TGTGCCAGCAGCCAGGGACTCGGGGAGACCCAGTACTTC. Its protein product is CASSQGLGETQYF.

Concerning this clonotype itself: This may stem from a read error, because a much larger clone lies one nucleotide away. V usage is TRBV20-1 and J usage is TRBJ1-1; no reliable D call. Trimming shortened V by 5 bases and J by 4 bases, and 23 bases separated the two germline ends. The CDR3 runs 16 residues. CDR1 is DFQATT, CDR2 SNEGSKA, per germline (reference sequence). CDR3 coding DNA: TGCAGTGCTCACGACGGAGGGTTTCAGGAAAGCACTGAAGCTTTCTTT. Encoded protein: CSAHDGGFQESTEAFF.

The table lists this clonotype with a few counts. The chain links TRBV28 to TRBJ2-7; D call uncertain. The CDR3 consists of 13 residues. Germline-derived CDR1 and CDR2 are MDHEN and SYDVKM. The V end was cut by 9 bases, the J end by 2 bases, with 14 bases between. The CDR3 DNA reads TGTGCCAGTTCGGGCGCAGTCACCTACGAGCAGTACTTC. This sequence encodes CASSGAVTYEQYF. The whole variable domain, remainder taken from reference TRBV28 and TRBJ2-7, is DVKVTQSSRYLVKRTGEKVFLECVQDMDHENMFWYRQDPGLGLRLIYFSYDVKMKEKGDIPEGYSVSREKKERFSLILESASTNQTSMYLCASSGAVTYEQYFGPGTRLTVT.

This clonotype was detected a few times. The rearrangement links TRBV20-1 to TRBJ2-7; unclear D gene. The CDR3 is 14 residues long. The V gene's germline CDR1 is DFQATT and CDR2 SNEGSKA (reference sequence). The ends were cut back, 1 base at V and 0 bases at J, with 10 bases in the middle. The CDR3 is CSARVPKNSYEQYF. The CDR3 nucleotides are TGCAGTGCTAGAGTACCAAAAAACTCCTACGAGCAGTACTTC.

This clonotype appeared a single time. The J gene is TRBJ1-5, the V gene TRBV19; D is ambiguous. V gave up 5 bases and J gave up 5 bases, with 22 bases separating them. The CDR3 covers 17 residues. Looked up from germline, CDR1 is LNHDA and CDR2 is SQIVND (reference sequence). DNA for the CDR3: TGTGCCAGTAGTTCGCCTAGGGCAGGCTCTGTGGATCAGCCCCAGCATTTT. This codes for CASSSPRAGSVDQPQHF.

There are many counts of this clonotype. V usage is TRBV7-2 and J usage is TRBJ1-1; D possibly corresponds to TRBD1 (5 bases). The V gene lost 4 bases and the J gene lost 0 bases, with 9 bases spanning the gap. Germline CDR1 reads SGHTA; CDR2 reads FQGNSA. The CDR3 runs 14 residues. The CDR3 DNA reads as TGTGCCAGCAGCTCCCAGGGCATGAACACTGAAGCTTTCTTT. The encoded protein is CASSSQGMNTEAFF.

The chain's CDR3 is CASSQVTYHNEQFF. CDR3 bases: TGTGCCAGCAGCCAGGTAACCTATCACAATGAGCAGTTCTTC. This sequence joins TRBV7-9 and TRBJ2-1; D unresolved. This CDR3 spans 14 amino acids. Germline CDR1 SEHNR, CDR2 FQNEAQ (reference sequence). Trimming took 5 bases from V and 5 from J, leaving 13 bases between them.

This clonotype has just a few counts. The CDR3 DNA follows: TGTGCCAGCGGCGACCCACTGGGTGGCTACACCTTC. Encoded protein: CASGDPLGGYTF. The genes are TRBV6-1 and TRBJ1-2; no firm D call. The length of the CDR3 is 12 residues. With 8 bases removed from V and 7 bases from J, the gap between germline ends came to 14 bases. Germline assignment: CDR1 MNHNS and CDR2 SASEGT.

This clonotype was seen at least ten times. The chain has TRBV5-1 and TRBJ1-1; the match to TRBD1 covers 9 bases. V shed 3 bases, J shed 7 bases, and the junction held 10 bases outside the gene matches. Germline V gene data show CDR1 as SGHRS and CDR2 as YFSETQ. CDR3 length: 15 residues. CDR3: CASSWGTGNKGEAFF. The CDR3 DNA reads as TGCGCCAGCAGCTGGGGGACAGGGAATAAGGGTGAAGCTTTCTTT.